These 12 T cell receptor beta chains came from one sample sequenced in a study of regulatory T cells in long-lasting Graves disease. According to the study, TCR beta libraries were built with iRepertoire HTBI primers and CDR3-region Arm-PCR. One entry per CDR3 protein results from TCRdb running MiXCR on the multiplex PCR reads. The sample contains 250,000 to 300,000 distinct CDR3 sequences, 15% to 20% of which appear only once. Specified time point: newly diagnosed GD, antithyroid drugs for less than 3 months. From PBMCs, RNA was extracted and then used to make the TCR library. The sample also formed part of further work on T cells in Graves' hyperthyroidism and ophthalmopathy.

This material consisted of peripheral blood mononuclear cells (PBMCs), taken at new diagnosis, from a patient treated with antithyroid drugs. The receptors stem from a woman in her 30s with Graves disease.

Many counts were recorded for this clonotype. J is TRBJ2-5 and V is TRBV6-1; D is possibly TRBD2 (6 bases). Germline V lookup: CDR1 MNHNS, CDR2 SASEGT. The CDR3 length is 12 residues. Trimming took 8 bases from V and 6 from J, leaving 13 bases between them. CDR3 sequence: CASLGGGKTQYF. CDR3 coding DNA: TGTGCCAGCCTCGGGGGTGGGAAGACCCAGTACTTC.

Many counts were recorded for this clonotype. The chain employs TRBV27 and TRBJ1-5, with a possible D match to TRBD1 (6 bases). Trimming removed 4 bases at V and 2 bases at J, with 15 bases between. Germline V gene data show CDR1 as MNHEY and CDR2 as SMNVEV (reference sequence). CDR3 length equals 16 residues. CDR3 sequence reads: CASSSSQGTRNQPQHF. CDR3 sequence (DNA): TGTGCCAGCAGTTCAAGCCAGGGGACGCGCAATCAGCCCCAGCATTTT.

This clonotype has a count of ten or more. The rearrangement links TRBV7-9 to TRBJ1-6; D uncertain. V dropped 4 bases and J dropped 13 bases, with 11 bases sitting between them. Germline V gives CDR1 SEHNR, CDR2 FQNEAQ (reference sequence). CDR3 size: 12 residues. The CDR3 bases are TGTGCCAGCAGCTCGACGTCCAGGCCCCTCCACTTT. Translating gives CASSSTSRPLHF.

This clonotype was observed at least ten times. The chain has TRBV20-1 and TRBJ2-1; TRBD2 agrees at 14 bases. The J segment lost 1 base and the V segment lost 3 bases, leaving 11 bases of the junction unmatched. Germline-derived CDR1 and CDR2 are DFQATT and SNEGSKA (reference sequence). The CDR3 runs to 19 residues. DNA of the CDR3: TGCAGTGCTAGGCTACTGACTAGCGGGGGGGCCCGGTCCTACAATGAGCAGTTCTTC. This gives the protein CSARLLTSGGARSYNEQFF.

V usage is TRBV10-3 and J usage is TRBJ1-2; 7 positions agree with TRBD1. The trim removed 0 bases at V and 4 bases at J, leaving 11 bases unmatched. Per germline, CDR1 ENHRY and CDR2 SYGVKD. The CDR3 length is 17 residues. The CDR3 nucleotides are TGTGCCATCAGTGAGTCAGGGTCATCGGGACAGAGCTATGGCTACACCTTC. Protein sequence: CAISESGSSGQSYGYTF.

At least ten counts were recorded for this clonotype. V gene TRBV15 combines with J gene TRBJ2-1, with no clear D. Deletions cut 4 bases from V and 5 bases from J, with 9 bases between. Germline V gene data show CDR1 as LNHNV and CDR2 as YYDKDF (reference sequence). There are 13 residues in the CDR3. CDR3: CATSKLTHNEQFF. The CDR3 DNA is TGTGCCACCAGCAAATTAACCCACAATGAGCAGTTCTTC.

The table lists this clonotype with many counts. V and J are TRBV18 and TRBJ1-1; D remains ambiguous. Germline V gives CDR1 KGHSH, CDR2 LQKENI. This CDR3 contains 17 residues. Trimming took 4 bases from V and 0 from J, leaving 18 bases between them. CDR3 loop: CASSQQTPTHLNTEAFF. The CDR3 bases are TGTGCCAGCTCACAACAGACGCCGACCCACCTGAACACTGAAGCTTTCTTT.

This clonotype was seen at least ten times. The rearrangement links TRBV24-1 to TRBJ1-2; D uncertain. The CDR3 has 12 amino acids. Trimming took 9 bases from V and 2 from J, leaving 9 bases between them. Looked up from germline, CDR1 is KGHDR and CDR2 is SFDVKD. The CDR3 spells CATWAKNYGYTF. CDR3 sequence (DNA): TGTGCCACCTGGGCGAAAAACTATGGCTACACCTTC.

This clonotype was detected many times. V gene TRBV5-6 combines with J gene TRBJ1-2, with 9 bases matching TRBD1. Germline V gene data show CDR1 as SGHDT and CDR2 as YYEEEE. With 3 bases clipped from V and 1 base from J, the junction kept 1 base outside the gene matches. The CDR3 has 14 residues. CDR3 coding DNA: TGTGCCAGCAGCTCGGACAGGGGTAACTATGGCTACACCTTC. It is translated as CASSSDRGNYGYTF. The full variable domain, its missing parts supplied by reference TRBV5-6 and TRBJ1-2, is DAGVTQSPTHLIKTRGQQVTLRCSPKSGHDTVSWYQQALGQGPQFIFQYYEEEERQRGNFPDRFSGHQFPNYSSELNVNALLLGDSALYLCASSSDRGNYGYTFGSGTRLTVV.

This clonotype was detected ten times or more. The gene calls are TRBV6-5 and TRBJ1-2; maybe TRBD1 (5 bases). The V gene lost 0 bases and the J gene lost 2 bases, with 7 bases spanning the gap. Per germline, CDR1 MNHEY and CDR2 SVGAGI. The CDR3 sequence is 14 residues long. CDR3 sequence (DNA): TGTGCCAGCAGTTACTCACAGGACAACTATGGCTACACCTTC. Translated, it gives CASSYSQDNYGYTF.

In its sample, this clonotype was seen many times. This sequence joins TRBV6-2 or TRBV6-3 and TRBJ1-2, with D perhaps TRBD1 (5 bases). The CDR3 runs to 12 residues. CDR1 is MNHEY and CDR2 is SVGEGT in the germline V gene. V lost 2 bases and J 4 bases, leaving 5 bases between the germline ends. The chain's CDR3 is CASSYQGYGYTF. The CDR3 nucleotides read TGTGCCAGCAGTTACCAGGGCTATGGCTACACCTTC.

This clonotype came up many times. This sequence joins TRBV20-1 and TRBJ1-5; D is ambiguous. The germline V gene has CDR1 DFQATT and CDR2 SNEGSKA (reference sequence). This CDR3 has 14 residues. Trimming shortened V by 0 bases and J by 7 bases, and 13 bases separated the two germline ends. CDR3 protein: CSARDVTLEQPQHF. In DNA form, the CDR3 reads TGCAGTGCTAGAGATGTGACTCTTGAACAGCCCCAGCATTTT.